The source of this T cell receptor beta chain is a study of human T cells and chemical hapten exposure. Study background: The study patch tested 0.01% DPC on the upper back and read results at 6 days.

TCRdb fed the RACE reads into MiXCR, producing one record per CDR3 protein. The sample records approximately 80,000 distinct CDR3 sequences, around a tenth being singletons. This CDR3 has 17 amino acids. J was trimmed by 1 base and V by 1 base; bases with no gene match: 8. Germline CDR1 and CDR2: SGHTA and FQGNSA. The table lists this clonotype with a few counts. Its matching antigen is unknown. Study outcomes and limitations: A positive correlation with patch test score was found for PT1 expanded TCR counts. Every donor had alopecia, and their immune response may therefore differ from healthy people's.

Indicated time point: patch test 1, 2 weeks after DPC sensitization. Treatment in this sample: therapeutic diphenylcyclopropenone sensitization with weekly scalp DPC. This receptor was identified in a woman aged 45 to 65 with alopecia areata. Some clones in this sample may be carry-over from other donors' samples. The sequences come from whole blood, collected in connection with sensitization to the hapten diphenylcyclopropenone (DPC). This chain connects TRBV7-2 to TRBJ2-3; TRBD2 aligns across 7 bases. The CDR3 sequence: CASSLVSGVEGTDTQYF. The DNA of the CDR3 is TGTGCCAGCAGCTTAGTAAGCGGGGTCGAGGGCACAGATACGCAGTATTTT. Complete variable domain (other parts from reference TRBV7-2 and TRBJ2-3): GAGVSQSPSNKVTEKGKDVELRCDPISGHTALYWYRQSLGQGLEFLIYFQGNSAPDKSGLPSDRFSAERTGGSVSTLTIQRTQQEDSAVYLCASSLVSGVEGTDTQYFGPGTRLTVL.